These 20 T cell receptor beta chains were all obtained from the same sample, sequenced in a study of beta chain features in type 1 diabetes. Since all of the isolated RNA was reverse transcribed, expressed TCRB transcripts were what got sequenced. Sequenced by immunoSEQ multiplex PCR; TCRdb stores in-frame clones only, minus some. This sample has about 260,000 clones, with under 70% found just once. Sample: naive CD4+ T cells from blood. The receptors stem from a man aged 30-40 years in good health.

CDR3 DNA sequence: TGTGCCAGCCAGCGGGAAGGGACCGGGGAGCTGTTTTTT. Amino acid sequence: CASQREGTGELFF. The J gene is TRBJ2-2, the V gene TRBV7-9, with 7 bases lining up with TRBD2. The CDR3 runs 13 residues. The germline CDR1 and CDR2 sequences are SEHNR and FQNEAQ (reference sequence). Germline trimming cut 8 bases from V and 5 bases from J; bases unmatched to any gene: 5.

The rearrangement joins TRBV9 to TRBJ2-2, with 13 positions matching TRBD2. The germline CDR1 and CDR2 sequences are SGDLS and YYNGEE. The CDR3 contains 17 residues. The trim removed 3 bases at V and 5 bases at J, leaving 7 bases unmatched. The DNA for the CDR3 is TGTGCCAGCAGCGCCGGACTAGCGGGAGACGGGACCGGGGAGCTGTTTTTT. Amino acid sequence: CASSAGLAGDGTGELFF.

This clone was recorded a few times. The chain carries TRBV19 and TRBJ2-1; TRBD2 agrees at 8 bases. This CDR3 comprises 17 residues. Germline V lookup: CDR1 LNHDA, CDR2 SQIVND (reference sequence). The V segment lost 5 bases and the J segment 7 bases; nucleotides outside the gene matches: 16. The CDR3 DNA reads TGTGCCAGTAGTCCTCCGTTGATAGCGGGGAACAAAAATGAGCAGTTCTTC. Translating it yields CASSPPLIAGNKNEQFF.

This clone was seen a few times. The chain recombines TRBV9 with TRBJ2-7; TRBD2 matches 9 bases. CDR3 length: 14 residues. V trimming: 4 bases; J trimming: 5 bases; junction bases outside the gene matches: 7. Germline V gene lookup returns CDR1 SGDLS and CDR2 YYNGEE. This CDR3 is CASSTSGLAHEQYF. In DNA form, the CDR3 reads TGTGCCAGCAGCACCAGTGGACTAGCGCACGAGCAGTACTTC.

The chain employs TRBV30 and TRBJ1-6; D uncertain. The CDR3 runs 14 residues. CDR1 GTSNPN and CDR2 SVGIG come from the germline V gene (reference sequence). Trimming took 2 bases from V and 1 from J, leaving 6 bases between them. CDR3 protein: CAWSYSSYNSPLHF. CDR3 DNA: TGTGCCTGGAGTTATAGTTCCTATAATTCACCCCTCCACTTT.

This sequence joins TRBV7-9 and TRBJ2-5; no reliable D call. Trimming pared 3 bases from V and 0 bases from J, leaving 5 bases between. Germline V gene lookup returns CDR1 SEHNR and CDR2 FQNEAQ (reference sequence). The CDR3 covers 13 residues. The CDR3 region has the DNA TGTGCCAGCAGCTTCTCCTACCAAGAGACCCAGTACTTC. Amino acid sequence: CASSFSYQETQYF.

V and J are TRBV28 and TRBJ2-1; D ambiguous. CDR1 MDHEN and CDR2 SYDVKM come from the germline V gene. The CDR3 consists of 12 residues. The ends were cut back, 2 bases at V and 6 bases at J, with 5 bases in the middle. CDR3 sequence: CASSLPFNEQFF. For the CDR3, the DNA is TGTGCCAGCAGTTTACCGTTCAATGAGCAGTTCTTC.

This clone has a handful of counts. The chain is built from TRBV29-1 and TRBJ2-1; the match to TRBD2 covers 8 bases. The CDR3 covers 13 residues. The V gene end was trimmed by 3 bases and the J gene end by 6 bases; junction bases not matched to a gene: 4. CDR1 and CDR2 from the germline V gene are SQVTM and ANQGSEA. CDR3 DNA: TGCAGCGTTGAGCGGCTAGCGGGCAATGAGCAGTTCTTC. This encodes CSVERLAGNEQFF.

The table lists this clone with a few counts. This chain joins TRBV13 and TRBJ2-2, with 16 bases lining up with TRBD2. This CDR3 spans 18 amino acids. In germline, CDR1 is PRHDT, CDR2 FYEKMQ (reference sequence). The V gene end was trimmed by 4 bases and the J gene end by 7 bases; junction bases not matched to a gene: 9. The CDR3 DNA sequence: TGTGCCAGCAGCTCCCCGGGACTAGCGGGAGGGCTACACGGGGAGCTGTTTTTT. Protein sequence: CASSSPGLAGGLHGELFF. Drawing the rest from reference TRBV13 and TRBJ2-2, the complete variable domain is AAGVIQSPRHLIKEKRETATLKCYPIPRHDTVYWYQQGPGQDPQFLISFYEKMQSDKGSIPDRFSAQQFSDYHSELNMSSLELGDSALYFCASSSPGLAGGLHGELFFGEGSRLTVL.

The gene calls are TRBV6-5 and TRBJ1-2, with no clear D. This CDR3 is 11 amino acids long. Germline values: CDR1 MNHEY, CDR2 SVGAGI. The V end was cut by 7 bases, the J end by 8 bases, with 11 bases between. CDR3 DNA: TGTGCCAGCACCTCCGCGGGAGGCTACACCTTC. Translated: CASTSAGGYTF.

This chain uses TRBV19 with TRBJ2-1; 8 nucleotides line up with TRBD1. From germline, CDR1 is LNHDA and CDR2 SQIVND (reference sequence). The trim removed 6 bases at V and 7 bases at J, leaving 11 bases unmatched. The CDR3 has 15 residues. CDR3 bases: TGTGCCAGTAGCGACCGGGACAGGCGGATTAATGAGCAGTTCTTC. Translation: CASSDRDRRINEQFF.

The chain couples TRBV23-1 to TRBJ2-1; 14 bases map to TRBD2. TRBV23-1 is designated an ORF whose function remains uncertain. This CDR3 comprises 14 residues. V was clipped by 10 bases and J by 6 bases; unmatched bases: 5. The CDR3 DNA reads as TGCGCCAACCCGGGACTAGCGGGAGTCAATGAGCAGTTCTTC. Protein sequence: CANPGLAGVNEQFF.

The V gene is TRBV9, the J gene TRBJ2-7; the match to TRBD2 covers 8 bases. Trimming removed 2 bases from V and 0 bases from J; junction bases left unmatched: 4. The germline V gene has CDR1 SGDLS and CDR2 YYNGEE. CDR3 size: 15 residues. CDR3 DNA: TGTGCCAGCAGCGTTGCGGGAGGCTTCTCCTACGAGCAGTACTTC. Its protein product is CASSVAGGFSYEQYF.

The chain employs TRBV14 and TRBJ2-1; TRBD1 matches at 9 bases. The CDR3 runs to 14 residues. After removal of 4 bases from V and 8 bases from J, the junction contained 6 bases not matched to a gene. CDR1 is SGHDN and CDR2 is FVKESK in the germline V gene. CDR3 nucleotide sequence: TGTGCCAGCAGCCCCCTGACAGGGGGTGATGAGCAGTTCTTC. Its translation: CASSPLTGGDEQFF.

The genes are TRBV29-1 and TRBJ2-7, with 7 bases fitting TRBD1. From germline, CDR1 is SQVTM and CDR2 ANQGSEA. V was clipped by 7 bases and J by 4 bases; unmatched bases: 7. The CDR3 covers 12 residues. Here the CDR3 DNA reads TGCAGCGGAGGGGGCAGTGTTTACGAGCAGTACTTC. This gives the protein CSGGGSVYEQYF.

This clone was seen just once. The chain employs TRBV5-1 and TRBJ2-1; D might be TRBD1 (6 bases). The CDR3 contains 14 residues. In germline, CDR1 is SGHRS, CDR2 YFSETQ. Deletions cut 4 bases from V and 6 bases from J, with 14 bases between. DNA of the CDR3: TGCGCCAGCAGCGCTGGGGCAGGGGCCAATGAGCAGTTCTTC. This encodes CASSAGAGANEQFF.

The chain links TRBV29-1 to TRBJ2-1; 9 nucleotides match TRBD2. The V and J ends lost 8 bases and 8 bases, in that order; junction bases with no gene match: 16. The CDR3 is made up of 15 amino acids. The germline V gene has CDR1 SQVTM and CDR2 ANQGSEA. The CDR3 loop is CSTWSGSGSTHEQFF. The CDR3 DNA is TGCAGCACGTGGTCAGGTAGCGGGAGTACCCATGAGCAGTTCTTC.

The genes are TRBV7-2 and TRBJ2-2; D is possibly TRBD1 (6 bases). Germline-derived CDR1 and CDR2 are SGHTA and FQGNSA. Trimming left V 3 bases short and J 2 bases short, with 13 bases between. CDR3 size: 16 residues. CDR3 nucleotide sequence: TGTGCCAGCAGCTTGAGAGGACAGAAAAACACCGGGGAGCTGTTTTTT. It specifies CASSLRGQKNTGELFF.

V usage is TRBV29-1 and J usage is TRBJ2-7; no clear D gene. Trimming shortened V by 4 bases and J by 5 bases, and 15 bases separated the two germline ends. The CDR3 runs 13 residues. The V gene's germline CDR1 is SQVTM and CDR2 ANQGSEA. For the CDR3, the DNA is TGCAGCGTTGGGGGTAGGTTAAGTCACGAGCAGTACTTC. Protein sequence: CSVGGRLSHEQYF.

The chain recombines TRBV30 with TRBJ1-2; tentatively, D is TRBD1 (6 bases). The CDR3 has 13 amino acids. Germline values: CDR1 GTSNPN, CDR2 SVGIG (reference sequence). V gave up 0 bases and J gave up 6 bases, with 11 bases separating them. CDR3 region: CAWSVSGVDGYTF. The CDR3 DNA is TGTGCCTGGAGTGTATCAGGGGTGGATGGCTACACCTTC. The full variable domain, rest sourced from reference TRBV30 and TRBJ1-2, is SQTIHQWPATLVQPVGSPLSLECTVEGTSNPNLYWYRQAAGRGLQLLFYSVGIGQISSEVPQNLSASRPQDRQFILSSKKLLLSDSGFYLCAWSVSGVDGYTFGSGTRLTVV.